This T cell receptor beta chain is from a study of cytomegalovirus exposure and HLA in healthy donors. V was shortened by 7 bases and J by 8 bases, with 15 bases between the two germline ends. Germline CDR1 reads SGHDT; CDR2 reads YYEEEE. CDR3 length: 13 residues. Repertoires were generated with immunoSEQ multiplex PCR, while TCRdb's copy carries only in-frame clones and drops some. In the table there are over 85,000 clones, about 94% of which are singletons. Study-level findings and limits: A later analysis found first-cohort TCR clusters tended to co-occur in the 120 or so validation repertoires.

About this clone: What it binds is not known.

The sequencing input was PBMCs. This TCR was recovered from a woman in her twenties or thirties in good health and CMV-seropositive. This chain joins TRBV5-6 and TRBJ2-2, with D possibly TRBD1 on 6 matching bases. CDR3 in DNA: TGTGCCAGCGAGGGCCAGGGGACAGGGGAGCTGTTTTTT. The encoded protein is CASEGQGTGELFF.